A selection of T cell receptor beta chains follows, all from one sample in a study of glioma-infiltrating T cells after dendritic cell vaccination. Clones were sequenced by immunoSEQ multiplex PCR, and TCRdb holds only the in-frame ones, with some missing. The data show roughly 100,000 clones, roughly 76% seen once. The source was blood, collected before dendritic cell vaccination. These receptors were collected from a human donor with glioblastoma. CDR3s include the opening cysteine and the closing phenylalanine or tryptophan. Each record gives: J gene, V gene, D gene, clone size, CDR3 protein, CDR3 DNA. D genes are given only for firm matches. Only part of the rows carry a size: once, few, many, or a class if the clone is expanded.

j_call: TRBJ2-7; v_call: TRBV30; d_call: -; clone_size: -; cdr3_aa: CAWSVYRVPEQYF; cdr3_nt: TGTGCCTGGAGTGTCTACAGGGTCCCCGAGCAGTACTTC
j_call: TRBJ1-1; v_call: TRBV6-1; d_call: -; clone_size: -; cdr3_aa: CASTRTAEAFF; cdr3_nt: TGTGCCAGCACCAGGACAGCTGAAGCTTTCTTT
j_call: TRBJ1-1; v_call: TRBV13; d_call: -; clone_size: -; cdr3_aa: CASSFLTDMNTEAFF; cdr3_nt: TGTGCCAGCAGCTTCCTGACAGACATGAACACTGAAGCTTTCTTT
j_call: TRBJ2-7; v_call: TRBV4-1; d_call: TRBD1; clone_size: -; cdr3_aa: CASSLTAGTDYEQYF; cdr3_nt: TGCGCCAGCAGCCTAACAGCCGGGACAGACTACGAGCAGTACTTC
j_call: TRBJ1-2; v_call: TRBV5-4; d_call: -; clone_size: -; cdr3_aa: CASSLGGVEGGYGYTF; cdr3_nt: TGTGCCAGCAGCTTGGGGGGGGTGGAAGGAGGCTATGGCTACACCTTC
j_call: TRBJ2-1; v_call: TRBV7-9; d_call: TRBD2; clone_size: once; cdr3_aa: CASRAYGTSGGALEQFF; cdr3_nt: TGTGCCAGCAGAGCTTATGGGACTAGCGGGGGGGCATTAGAGCAGTTCTTC
j_call: TRBJ2-3; v_call: TRBV15; d_call: TRBD1; clone_size: -; cdr3_aa: CATSRDSLDRENFTDTQYF; cdr3_nt: TGTGCCACCAGCAGAGATTCCTTAGACAGGGAAAATTTCACAGATACGCAGTATTTT
j_call: TRBJ2-3; v_call: TRBV5-4; d_call: -; clone_size: -; cdr3_aa: CAIRQETSTDTQYF; cdr3_nt: TGTGCCATCAGACAGGAGACTAGCACAGATACGCAGTATTTT
j_call: TRBJ2-7; v_call: TRBV13; d_call: TRBD1; clone_size: few; cdr3_aa: CASSRGQGNYEQYF; cdr3_nt: TGTGCCAGCAGCCGAGGACAGGGGAATTACGAGCAGTACTTC
j_call: TRBJ2-1; v_call: TRBV5-1; d_call: TRBD1; clone_size: -; cdr3_aa: CASSIRQGFKAAEQFF; cdr3_nt: TGCGCCAGCAGCATTCGACAGGGATTCAAGGCGGCGGAGCAGTTCTTC
j_call: TRBJ2-3; v_call: TRBV27; d_call: TRBD2; clone_size: -; cdr3_aa: CASSPGLAGGTDTQYF; cdr3_nt: TGTGCCAGCAGTCCCGGACTAGCGGGGGGGACAGATACGCAGTATTTT
j_call: TRBJ1-2; v_call: TRBV6-6; d_call: -; clone_size: -; cdr3_aa: CASRGHQASYGYTF; cdr3_nt: TGTGCCAGCAGGGGACACCAAGCGAGCTATGGCTACACCTTC
j_call: TRBJ2-6; v_call: TRBV7-2; d_call: TRBD2; clone_size: -; cdr3_aa: CASSWEGFAGANVLTF; cdr3_nt: TGTGCCAGCAGCTGGGAGGGGTTTGCTGGGGCCAACGTCCTGACTTTC
j_call: TRBJ2-7; v_call: TRBV5-6; d_call: -; clone_size: once; cdr3_aa: CASSLNLFYEQYF; cdr3_nt: TGTGCCAGCAGCTTGAACTTATTCTACGAGCAGTACTTC
j_call: TRBJ2-5; v_call: TRBV5-8; d_call: -; clone_size: -; cdr3_aa: CASSHRDETQYF; cdr3_nt: TGTGCCAGCAGCCACAGGGATGAGACCCAGTACTTC
j_call: TRBJ2-7; v_call: TRBV5-1; d_call: -; clone_size: once; cdr3_aa: CASSAREYEQYF; cdr3_nt: TGCGCCAGCAGCGCCCGCGAGTACGAGCAGTACTTC
j_call: TRBJ2-6; v_call: TRBV7-9; d_call: -; clone_size: -; cdr3_aa: CASRLSRGAGPTNVLTF; cdr3_nt: TGTGCCAGCAGGTTAAGCAGGGGGGCAGGGCCTACCAACGTCCTGACTTTC
j_call: TRBJ1-3; v_call: TRBV30; d_call: -; clone_size: -; cdr3_aa: CAWSVRDYSGNTIYF; cdr3_nt: TGTGCCTGGAGTGTCCGGGATTACTCTGGAAACACCATATATTTT
j_call: TRBJ2-1; v_call: TRBV7-9; d_call: -; clone_size: -; cdr3_aa: CASSSRQLPYNEQFF; cdr3_nt: TGTGCCAGCAGCTCCCGACAGCTCCCTTACAATGAGCAGTTCTTC
j_call: TRBJ2-5; v_call: TRBV18; d_call: TRBD2; clone_size: -; cdr3_aa: CASSRVGSGGGETQYF; cdr3_nt: TGTGCCAGCTCGCGCGTTGGTAGCGGGGGTGGAGAGACCCAGTACTTC
j_call: TRBJ2-6; v_call: TRBV7-2; d_call: TRBD2; clone_size: -; cdr3_aa: CASSLELAGANVLTF; cdr3_nt: TGTGCCAGCAGCTTAGAACTAGCGGGGGCCAACGTCCTGACTTTC
j_call: TRBJ2-2; v_call: TRBV19; d_call: -; clone_size: few; cdr3_aa: CASSITANTGELFF; cdr3_nt: TGTGCCAGTAGTATAACGGCGAACACCGGGGAGCTGTTTTTT
j_call: TRBJ1-1; v_call: TRBV7-8; d_call: -; clone_size: -; cdr3_aa: CASSPVLNTEAFF; cdr3_nt: TGTGCCAGCAGCCCCGTGTTGAACACTGAAGCTTTCTTT
j_call: TRBJ1-3; v_call: TRBV5-4; d_call: TRBD1; clone_size: -; cdr3_aa: CASSDITGGINTIYF; cdr3_nt: TGTGCCAGCAGCGACATAACAGGGGGCATAAACACCATATATTTT
j_call: TRBJ1-2; v_call: TRBV6-1; d_call: -; clone_size: -; cdr3_aa: CASSESTANYGYTF; cdr3_nt: TGTGCCAGCAGTGAAAGTACAGCTAACTATGGCTACACCTTC
j_call: TRBJ2-2; v_call: TRBV18; d_call: -; clone_size: -; cdr3_aa: CASSPAGSGATGELFF; cdr3_nt: TGTGCCAGCTCACCTGCCGGTTCAGGGGCCACCGGGGAGCTGTTTTTT
j_call: TRBJ1-2; v_call: TRBV30; d_call: -; clone_size: once; cdr3_aa: CAWSPGDLYGYTF; cdr3_nt: TGTGCCTGGAGTCCAGGCGACCTCTATGGCTACACCTTC
j_call: TRBJ2-7; v_call: TRBV6-5; d_call: TRBD1; clone_size: -; cdr3_aa: CASSIGQGGDEQYF; cdr3_nt: TGTGCCAGCAGCATAGGACAGGGAGGAGACGAGCAGTACTTC
j_call: TRBJ2-7; v_call: TRBV5-4; d_call: TRBD1; clone_size: -; cdr3_aa: CASSLGGSRTGDEQYF; cdr3_nt: TGTGCCAGCAGCTTGGGGGGGTCTCGGACAGGGGACGAGCAGTACTTC
j_call: TRBJ2-7; v_call: TRBV19; d_call: -; clone_size: -; cdr3_aa: CASSPVESRGGQYF; cdr3_nt: TGTGCCAGTAGTCCAGTCGAGTCTCGCGGAGGGCAGTACTTC
j_call: TRBJ1-3; v_call: TRBV11-2; d_call: -; clone_size: few; cdr3_aa: CASSPAGVGNTIYF; cdr3_nt: TGTGCCAGCAGCCCCGCAGGGGTAGGAAACACCATATATTTT
j_call: TRBJ2-3; v_call: TRBV7-8; d_call: -; clone_size: -; cdr3_aa: CASSLARISFSTDTQYF; cdr3_nt: TGTGCCAGCAGCTTAGCGCGTATTAGCTTTAGCACAGATACGCAGTATTTT
j_call: TRBJ2-3; v_call: TRBV6-6; d_call: TRBD2; clone_size: -; cdr3_aa: CASTEGLDVDTQYF; cdr3_nt: TGTGCCAGCACTGAGGGACTAGATGTAGATACGCAGTATTTT
j_call: TRBJ2-5; v_call: TRBV25-1; d_call: -; clone_size: -; cdr3_aa: CASRGTSGQETQYF; cdr3_nt: TGTGCCAGCAGAGGAACGTCGGGGCAAGAGACCCAGTACTTC
j_call: TRBJ1-6; v_call: TRBV5-4; d_call: TRBD1; clone_size: -; cdr3_aa: CASSVMRQGQNSPLHF; cdr3_nt: TGTGCCAGCAGCGTAATGCGACAGGGGCAGAATTCACCCCTCCACTTT
j_call: TRBJ1-6; v_call: TRBV9; d_call: TRBD1; clone_size: -; cdr3_aa: CASSVASVDRDGSPLHF; cdr3_nt: TGTGCCAGCAGCGTAGCGTCCGTCGACAGGGATGGTTCACCCCTCCACTTT
j_call: TRBJ1-2; v_call: TRBV7-9; d_call: -; clone_size: -; cdr3_aa: CASSLRGYGYTF; cdr3_nt: TGTGCCAGCAGCTTAAGAGGGTACGGCTACACCTTC
j_call: TRBJ2-7; v_call: TRBV29-1; d_call: -; clone_size: -; cdr3_aa: CSVVRPSNEQYF; cdr3_nt: TGCAGCGTTGTCAGGCCGTCGAACGAGCAGTATTTC
j_call: TRBJ2-1; v_call: TRBV7-6; d_call: -; clone_size: -; cdr3_aa: CASSTYGTGRNEQFF; cdr3_nt: TGTGCCAGCAGCACGTACGGAACAGGGCGGAATGAGCAGTTCTTC
j_call: TRBJ2-3; v_call: TRBV11-2; d_call: -; clone_size: -; cdr3_aa: CASSSTGSQVDTQYF; cdr3_nt: TGTGCCAGCAGCTCCACCGGTTCCCAGGTAGATACGCAGTATTTT
j_call: TRBJ1-2; v_call: TRBV6-5; d_call: TRBD1; clone_size: -; cdr3_aa: CASRWDRGNYGYTF; cdr3_nt: TGTGCCAGCAGGTGGGACAGGGGGAACTATGGCTACACCTTC
j_call: TRBJ1-2; v_call: TRBV30; d_call: -; clone_size: -; cdr3_aa: CAWRREAWAGYGYTF; cdr3_nt: TGTGCCTGGCGCAGGGAGGCATGGGCCGGCTATGGCTACACCTTC
j_call: TRBJ1-2; v_call: TRBV6-5; d_call: -; clone_size: -; cdr3_aa: CASTDAGEDGYTF; cdr3_nt: TGTGCCAGCACCGACGCGGGGGAGGATGGCTACACCTTC
j_call: TRBJ1-2; v_call: TRBV15; d_call: -; clone_size: -; cdr3_aa: CATSRDLIGVGYTF; cdr3_nt: TGTGCCACCAGCAGAGATCTCATCGGTGTTGGCTACACCTTC
j_call: TRBJ1-1; v_call: TRBV19; d_call: -; clone_size: once; cdr3_aa: CASSLTAIPTEAFF; cdr3_nt: TGTGCCAGTAGCCTCACTGCTATCCCCACTGAAGCTTTCTTT
j_call: TRBJ1-2; v_call: TRBV30; d_call: TRBD1; clone_size: -; cdr3_aa: CAARPDRGLGYGYTF; cdr3_nt: TGTGCCGCAAGACCGGACAGGGGGCTTGGGTATGGCTACACCTTC
j_call: TRBJ1-5; v_call: TRBV6-1; d_call: TRBD1; clone_size: -; cdr3_aa: CASSSRDRKNQPQHF; cdr3_nt: TGTGCCAGCAGTTCCCGGGACAGAAAAAATCAGCCCCAGCATTTT
j_call: TRBJ2-1; v_call: TRBV18; d_call: -; clone_size: -; cdr3_aa: CASSPPGRFLYNEQFF; cdr3_nt: TGTGCCAGCTCACCACCGGGGAGGTTTCTCTACAATGAGCAGTTCTTC
j_call: TRBJ1-4; v_call: TRBV12-5; d_call: -; clone_size: -; cdr3_aa: CASGLVIFGGKDEKLFF; cdr3_nt: TGTGCTAGTGGTTTGGTAATCTTCGGGGGGAAAGATGAAAAACTGTTTTTT
j_call: TRBJ2-1; v_call: TRBV6-5; d_call: -; clone_size: once; cdr3_aa: CASSFGGNEQFF; cdr3_nt: TGTGCCAGCAGTTTCGGGGGTAATGAGCAGTTCTTC
j_call: TRBJ2-3; v_call: TRBV6-1; d_call: -; clone_size: -; cdr3_aa: CASSLNPGRDTQYF; cdr3_nt: TGTGCCAGCAGCTTAAATCCTGGGAGGGATACGCAGTATTTT
j_call: TRBJ2-7; v_call: TRBV27; d_call: TRBD2; clone_size: -; cdr3_aa: CASRPTAGGLWEQYF; cdr3_nt: TGTGCCAGCCGCCCCACGGCGGGGGGCCTTTGGGAGCAGTACTTC
j_call: TRBJ2-1; v_call: TRBV5-8; d_call: TRBD1; clone_size: -; cdr3_aa: CASRTNRGMSSYNEQFF; cdr3_nt: TGTGCCAGCAGAACTAACAGGGGAATGAGCTCCTACAATGAGCAGTTCTTC
j_call: TRBJ1-3; v_call: TRBV30; d_call: -; clone_size: -; cdr3_aa: CAWSEMEGNTIYF; cdr3_nt: TGTGCCTGGAGTGAAATGGAGGGAAACACCATATATTTT
j_call: TRBJ2-6; v_call: TRBV9; d_call: TRBD1; clone_size: once; cdr3_aa: CASSGPGQLNSGANVLTF; cdr3_nt: TGTGCCAGCAGCGGACCGGGACAGCTTAACTCTGGGGCCAACGTCCTGACTTTC